This T cell receptor (beta chain) derives from a study of blood T cell repertoires in COVID-19. Overall study: Sample material is recorded as cDNA or gDNA derived from T cells, B-cell-depleted T cells, or PBMCs.

TCRdb's copy holds only in-frame clones and misses some; the assay was immunoSEQ multiplex PCR. The data hold about 280,000 clones, with approximately 90% observed a single time. Between the trimmed V and J ends, which lost 0 bases and 9 bases, there was a span of 13 bases. Germline V gene sequence: CDR1 SGDLS, CDR2 YYNGEE. The CDR3 is 14 residues long. The chain carries TRBV9 and TRBJ2-1; D is perhaps TRBD2 (6 bases). The specimen sequenced was PBMCs or T cells enriched from blood (not recorded which). The TCR sequence derives from a young woman with acute COVID-19. The CDR3 is CASSVAGGNGEQFF. The CDR3, as DNA: TGTGCCAGCAGCGTAGCCGGCGGGAATGGTGAGCAGTTCTTC. The entire variable domain, with the rest obtained from reference TRBV9 and TRBJ2-1, is as follows: DSGVTQTPKHLITATGQRVTLRCSPRSGDLSVYWYQQSLDQGLQFLIQYYNGEERAKGNILERFSAQQFPDLHSELNLSSLELGDSALYFCASSVAGGNGEQFFGPGTRLTVL.